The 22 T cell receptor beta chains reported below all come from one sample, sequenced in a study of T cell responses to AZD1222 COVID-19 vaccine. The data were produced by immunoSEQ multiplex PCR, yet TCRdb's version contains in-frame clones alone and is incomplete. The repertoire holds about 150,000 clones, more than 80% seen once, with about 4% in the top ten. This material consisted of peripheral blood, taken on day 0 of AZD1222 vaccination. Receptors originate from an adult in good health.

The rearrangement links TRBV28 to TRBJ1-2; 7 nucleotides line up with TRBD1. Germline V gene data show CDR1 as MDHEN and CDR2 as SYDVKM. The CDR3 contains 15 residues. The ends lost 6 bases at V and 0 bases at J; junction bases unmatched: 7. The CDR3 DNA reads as TGTGCCAGCAGCCCCCCGGGGACAGCTAACTATGGCTACACCTTC. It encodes CASSPPGTANYGYTF.

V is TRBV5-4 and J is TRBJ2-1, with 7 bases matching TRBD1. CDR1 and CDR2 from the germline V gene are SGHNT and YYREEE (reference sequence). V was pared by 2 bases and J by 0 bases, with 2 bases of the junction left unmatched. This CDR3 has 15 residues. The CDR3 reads CASSFGDSSYNEQFF. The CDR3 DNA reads TGTGCCAGCAGCTTCGGGGACAGCTCCTACAATGAGCAGTTCTTC. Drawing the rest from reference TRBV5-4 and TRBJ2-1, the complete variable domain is ETGVTQSPTHLIKTRGQQVTLRCSSQSGHNTVSWYQQALGQGPQFIFQYYREEENGRGNFPPRFSGLQFPNYSSELNVNALELDDSALYLCASSFGDSSYNEQFFGPGTRLTVL.

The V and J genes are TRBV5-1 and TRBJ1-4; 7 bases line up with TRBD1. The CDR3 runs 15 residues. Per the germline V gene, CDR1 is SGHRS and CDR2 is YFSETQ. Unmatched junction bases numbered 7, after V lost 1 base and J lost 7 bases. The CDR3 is CASSLPETGTEKLFF. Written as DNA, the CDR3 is TGCGCCAGCAGCTTGCCCGAGACAGGGACTGAAAAACTGTTTTTT.

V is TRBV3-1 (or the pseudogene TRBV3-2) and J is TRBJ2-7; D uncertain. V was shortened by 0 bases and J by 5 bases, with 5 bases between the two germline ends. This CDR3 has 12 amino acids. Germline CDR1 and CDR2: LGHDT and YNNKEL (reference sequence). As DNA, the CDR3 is TGTGCCAGCAGCCAAGATTACCACGAGCAGTACTTC. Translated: CASSQDYHEQYF.

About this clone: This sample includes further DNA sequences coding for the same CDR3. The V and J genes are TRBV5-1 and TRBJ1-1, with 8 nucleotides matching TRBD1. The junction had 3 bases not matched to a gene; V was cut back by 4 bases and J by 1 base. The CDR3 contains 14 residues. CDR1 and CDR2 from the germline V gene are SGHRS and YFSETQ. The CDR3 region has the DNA TGCGCCAGCAGCCTAGGGACAGGGAACACTGAAGCTTTCTTT. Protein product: CASSLGTGNTEAFF.

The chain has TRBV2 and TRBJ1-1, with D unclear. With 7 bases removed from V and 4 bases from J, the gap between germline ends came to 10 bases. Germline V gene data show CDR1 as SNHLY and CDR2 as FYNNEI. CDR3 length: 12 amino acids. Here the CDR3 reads CASTQDATEAFF. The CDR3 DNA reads TGTGCCAGCACCCAGGACGCCACTGAAGCTTTCTTT. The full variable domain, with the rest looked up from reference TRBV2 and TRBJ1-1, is EPEVTQTPSHQVTQMGQEVILRCVPISNHLYFYWYRQILGQKVEFLVSFYNNEISEKSEIFDDQFSVERPDGSNFTLKIRSTKLEDSAMYFCASTQDATEAFFGQGTRLTVV.

The chain's CDR3 is CASSYGGLAGGSYEQYF. Here the CDR3 DNA reads TGTGCCAGCAGCTACGGGGGACTAGCGGGGGGCTCCTACGAGCAGTACTTC. The V call is TRBV28, the J call TRBJ2-7; 15 bases align to TRBD2. V gave up 6 bases and J gave up 0 bases; unmatched junction bases: 6. CDR1 and CDR2 (germline): MDHEN, SYDVKM. CDR3 size: 17 residues.

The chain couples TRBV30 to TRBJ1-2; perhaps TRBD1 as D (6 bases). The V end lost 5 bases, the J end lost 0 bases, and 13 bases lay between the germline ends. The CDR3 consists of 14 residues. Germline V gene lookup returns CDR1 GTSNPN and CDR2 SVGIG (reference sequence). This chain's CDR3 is CAWFNRDTNYGYTF. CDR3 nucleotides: TGTGCCTGGTTCAACAGGGACACTAACTATGGCTACACCTTC. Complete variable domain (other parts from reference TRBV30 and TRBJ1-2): SQTIHQWPATLVQPVGSPLSLECTVEGTSNPNLYWYRQAAGRGLQLLFYSVGIGQISSEVPQNLSASRPQDRQFILSSKKLLLSDSGFYLCAWFNRDTNYGYTFGSGTRLTVV.

The CDR3 DNA is TGTGCCAGCAGCCCTAGCCAGACAGGGAGAGTTAGAGGCTACACCTTC. It translates to CASSPSQTGRVRGYTF. The chain carries TRBV3-1 (or the pseudogene TRBV3-2) and TRBJ1-2, with 7 positions matching TRBD1. V shed 4 bases, J shed 8 bases, and the junction held 16 bases outside the gene matches. This CDR3 contains 16 residues. Germline loops: CDR1 LGHDT, CDR2 YNNKEL (reference sequence).

The CDR3 loop is CASSLTGTNSPLHF. DNA for the CDR3: TGTGCCAGCAGTTTGACGGGTACCAATTCACCCCTCCACTTT. The genes are TRBV6-5 and TRBJ1-6; D unclear. Germline loops: CDR1 MNHEY, CDR2 SVGAGI. The CDR3 loop spans 14 amino acids. Between the trimmed V and J ends, which lost 4 bases and 7 bases, there was a span of 11 bases.

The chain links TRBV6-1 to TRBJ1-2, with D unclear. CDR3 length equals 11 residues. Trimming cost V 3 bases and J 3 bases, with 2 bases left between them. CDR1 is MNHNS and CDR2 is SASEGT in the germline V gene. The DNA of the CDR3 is TGTGCCAGCAGTGATTACTATGGCTACACCTTC. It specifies CASSDYYGYTF.

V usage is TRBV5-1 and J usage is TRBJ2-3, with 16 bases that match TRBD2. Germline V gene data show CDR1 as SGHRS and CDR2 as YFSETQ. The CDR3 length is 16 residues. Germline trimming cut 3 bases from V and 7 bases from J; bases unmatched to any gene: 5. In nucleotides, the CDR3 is TGCGCCAGCAGCTCCGGGACTAGCGGGGGGGCAAATACGCAGTATTTT. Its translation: CASSSGTSGGANTQYF.

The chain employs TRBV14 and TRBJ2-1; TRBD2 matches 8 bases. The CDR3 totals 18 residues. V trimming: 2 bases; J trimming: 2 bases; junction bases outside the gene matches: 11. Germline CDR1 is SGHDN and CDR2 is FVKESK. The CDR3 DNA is TGTGCCAGCAGCCAACCGGGGGGGCGCAGTACCCCCTACAATGAGCAGTTCTTC. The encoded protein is CASSQPGGRSTPYNEQFF.

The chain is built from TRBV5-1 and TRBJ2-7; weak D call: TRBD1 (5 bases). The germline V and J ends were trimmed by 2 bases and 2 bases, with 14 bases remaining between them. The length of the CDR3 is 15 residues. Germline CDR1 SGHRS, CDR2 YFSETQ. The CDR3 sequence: CASSLRGRPTYEQYF. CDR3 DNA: TGCGCCAGCAGCTTAAGGGGCAGACCGACCTACGAGCAGTACTTC.

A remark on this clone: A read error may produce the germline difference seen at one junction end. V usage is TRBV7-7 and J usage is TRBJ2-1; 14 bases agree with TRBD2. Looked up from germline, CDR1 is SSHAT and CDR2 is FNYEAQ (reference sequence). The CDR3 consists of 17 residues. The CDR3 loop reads CASSPFRLAGGPGEQFF. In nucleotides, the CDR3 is TGTGCTAGCAGCCCCTTCCGACTAGCGGGGGGGCCCGGCGAGCAGTTCTTC.

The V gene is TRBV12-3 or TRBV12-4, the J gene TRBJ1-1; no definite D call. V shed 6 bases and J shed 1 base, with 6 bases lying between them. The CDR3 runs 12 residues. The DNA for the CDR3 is TGTGCCAGCAGCCACCCGAACACTGAAGCTTTCTTT. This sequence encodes CASSHPNTEAFF.

The DNA of the CDR3 is TGTGCCAGTAGTGACGCCGGACAGGGACACTCTGAAAAACTGTTTTTT. Its translation: CASSDAGQGHSEKLFF. This chain uses TRBV19 with TRBJ1-4; 8 bases are a match to TRBD1. This CDR3 has 16 amino acids. J gave up 7 bases and V 5 bases, and 12 bases lay outside the gene matches. Germline V gene sequence: CDR1 LNHDA, CDR2 SQIVND (reference sequence).

CDR3 sequence (DNA): TGTGCCAGTACCTCGACTGGACAGCCCCAGCATTTT. This gives the protein CASTSTGQPQHF. The chain uses TRBV19 and TRBJ1-5; D not certain. The CDR3 is made up of 12 amino acids. Germline V lookup: CDR1 LNHDA, CDR2 SQIVND (reference sequence). Trimming cost V 7 bases and J 7 bases, with 11 bases left between them.

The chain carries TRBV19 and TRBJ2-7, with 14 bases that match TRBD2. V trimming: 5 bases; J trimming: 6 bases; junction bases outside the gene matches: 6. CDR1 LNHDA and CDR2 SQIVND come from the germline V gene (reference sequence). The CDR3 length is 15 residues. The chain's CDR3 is CASSPRTSGGIEQYF. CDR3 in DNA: TGTGCCAGTAGTCCGCGGACTAGCGGGGGGATCGAGCAGTACTTC.

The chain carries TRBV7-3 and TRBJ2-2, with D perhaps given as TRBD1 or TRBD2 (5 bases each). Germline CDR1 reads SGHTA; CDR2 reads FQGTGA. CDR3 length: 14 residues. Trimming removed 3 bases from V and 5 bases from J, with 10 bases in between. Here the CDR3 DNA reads TGTGCCAGCAGCTTTCAGAGGGGTACCGGGGAGCTGTTTTTT. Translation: CASSFQRGTGELFF.

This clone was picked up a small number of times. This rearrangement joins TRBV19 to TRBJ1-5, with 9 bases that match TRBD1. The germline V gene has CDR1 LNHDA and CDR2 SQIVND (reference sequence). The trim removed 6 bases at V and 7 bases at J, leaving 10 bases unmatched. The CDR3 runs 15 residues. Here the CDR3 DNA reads TGTGCCAGTAGACTGGGACAGGGAGGAGAACAGCCCCAGCATTTT. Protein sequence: CASRLGQGGEQPQHF.

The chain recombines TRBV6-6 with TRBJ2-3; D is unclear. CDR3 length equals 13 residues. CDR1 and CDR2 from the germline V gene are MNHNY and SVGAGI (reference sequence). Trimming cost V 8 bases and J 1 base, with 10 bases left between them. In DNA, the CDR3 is TGTGCCAGCCGGCGACTTGGCACAGATACGCAGTATTTT. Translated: CASRRLGTDTQYF.